This TCR beta chain was found in a study of T-cell reconstitution after alpha-beta-depleted transplantation in children. Germline lookup yields CDR1 SGHVS and CDR2 FNYEAQ. CDR3 length equals 13 residues. With 1 base removed from V and 5 bases from J, the gap between germline ends came to 6 bases. The sample holds a few counts of this clonotype. The TCRbeta library incorporated unique molecular identifiers. TCRdb independently ran MiXCR on the PCR reads; one entry per CDR3 protein. The table has 500,000 to 600,000 distinct CDR3 sequences, around 20% seen once. The chain recombines TRBV7-6 with TRBJ1-5; the D is unclear. The receptor's source is a human donor who donated a stem cell graft to a child with acute lymphoblastic leukemia. Source: PBMCs from the stem cell graft donor, taken from the stem cell graft. The CDR3, as DNA: TGTGCCAGCAGCTTAGGCGTGCATCAGCCCCAGCATTTT. This codes for CASSLGVHQPQHF. Supplemented by reference TRBV7-6 and TRBJ1-5, the full variable domain reads GAGVSQSPRYKVTKRGQDVALRCDPISGHVSLYWYRQALGQGPEFLTYFNYEAQQDKSGLPNDRFSAERPEGSISTLTIQRTEQRDSAMYRCASSLGVHQPQHFGDGTRLSIL.